This T cell receptor beta chain was retrieved from a study of CD8+ T cells in alopecia areata. The CDR3 extends over 11 amino acids. Per the germline V gene, CDR1 is SGHTA and CDR2 is FQGNSA. Between the trimmed V and J ends, which lost 4 bases and 4 bases, there was a span of 5 bases. Once RNA had been extracted, it was reverse transcribed into cDNA to act as the sequencing template. Here immunoSEQ multiplex PCR was the method, and the copy in TCRdb shows in-frame clones only, minus some. This repertoire shows some 200,000 clones, roughly 44% found once; its top ten account for over 2%. Treatment here: oral pan-JAK inhibitor, 5-10 mg twice daily. This clone was seen a handful of times.

The sample in question was CD4+ T cells sorted from blood, obtained at roughly week 38, from a patient treated with tofacitinib. The chain uses TRBV7-2 and TRBJ2-7; no reliable D call. This receptor was identified in a human donor with alopecia areata. DNA of the CDR3: TGTGCCAGCAGCTCGCAATACGAGCAGTACTTC. This gives the protein CASSSQYEQYF.